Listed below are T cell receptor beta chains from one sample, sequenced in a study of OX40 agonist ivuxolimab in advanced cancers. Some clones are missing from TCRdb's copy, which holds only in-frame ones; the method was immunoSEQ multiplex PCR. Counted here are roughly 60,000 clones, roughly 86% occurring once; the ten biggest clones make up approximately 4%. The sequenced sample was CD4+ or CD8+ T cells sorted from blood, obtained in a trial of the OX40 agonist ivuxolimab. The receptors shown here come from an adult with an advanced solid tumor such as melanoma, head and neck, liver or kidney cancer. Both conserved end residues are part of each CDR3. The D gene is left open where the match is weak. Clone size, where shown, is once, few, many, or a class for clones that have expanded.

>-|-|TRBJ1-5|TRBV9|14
CASSVTGSGQPQHF
TGTGCCAGCAGCGTAACAGGGTCGGGTCAGCCCCAGCATTTT
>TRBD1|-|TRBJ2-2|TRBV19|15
CASTGQGTNTGELFF
TGTGCCAGTACGGGACAGGGGACGAACACCGGGGAGCTGTTTTTT
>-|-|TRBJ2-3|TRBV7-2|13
CASSLEGTDTQYF
TGTGCCAGCAGCTTAGAAGGCACAGATACGCAGTATTTT
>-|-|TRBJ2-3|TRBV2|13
CARAGTFTDTQYF
TGTGCCAGAGCCGGGACATTCACAGATACGCAGTATTTT
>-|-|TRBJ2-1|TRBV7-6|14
CASSYQGSYNEQFF
TGTGCCAGCAGCTACCAGGGGTCCTACAATGAGCAGTTCTTC
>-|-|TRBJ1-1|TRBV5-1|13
CASSLVVNTEAFF
TGCGCCAGCAGCTTGGTTGTGAACACTGAAGCTTTCTTT
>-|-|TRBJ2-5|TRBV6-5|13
CASTRDKQETQYF
TGTGCCAGCACGCGAGACAAGCAAGAGACCCAGTACTTC
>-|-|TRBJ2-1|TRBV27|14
CASRVGPTNNEQFF
TGTGCCAGCAGGGTCGGACCGACGAACAATGAGCAGTTCTTC
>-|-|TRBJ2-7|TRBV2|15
CASSVRARGSYEQYF
TGTGCCAGCAGTGTTAGGGCTAGAGGGTCCTACGAGCAGTACTTC
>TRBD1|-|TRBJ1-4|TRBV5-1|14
CASSLGQGIEKLFF
TGCGCCAGCAGCTTGGGACAGGGGATTGAAAAACTGTTTTTT
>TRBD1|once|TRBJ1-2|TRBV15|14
CATSRRDRGSGYTF
TGTGCCACCAGCAGGCGGGACAGGGGCAGTGGCTACACCTTC
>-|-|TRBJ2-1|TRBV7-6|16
CASSLGITLSYNEQFF
TGTGCCAGCAGCTTAGGCATTACCCTCTCCTACAATGAGCAGTTCTTC
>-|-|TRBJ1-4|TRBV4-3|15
CASSQDGLRNEKLFF
TGCGCCAGCAGCCAAGATGGACTGCGAAATGAAAAACTGTTTTTT
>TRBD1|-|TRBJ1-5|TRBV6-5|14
CASSFGQGNQPQHF
TGTGCCAGCAGTTTCGGACAGGGTAATCAGCCCCAGCATTTT
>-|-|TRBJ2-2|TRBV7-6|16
CASSLWTPRNTGELFF
TGTGCCAGCAGCTTATGGACTCCCAGAAACACCGGGGAGCTGTTTTTT
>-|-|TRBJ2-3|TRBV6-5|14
CASSYKTGRDTQYF
TGTGCCAGCAGCTACAAGACTGGGAGGGATACGCAGTATTTT
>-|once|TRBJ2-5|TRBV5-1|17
CASSLAGGAELGETQYF
TGCGCCAGCAGCTTGGCCGGTGGGGCTGAATTGGGGGAGACCCAGTACTTC
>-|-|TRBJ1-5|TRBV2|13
CASSVYSNQPQHF
TGTGCCAGCAGTGTATATAGCAATCAGCCCCAGCATTTT
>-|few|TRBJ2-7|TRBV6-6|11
CASGDRHEQYF
TGTGCCAGCGGAGACAGGCACGAGCAGTACTTC
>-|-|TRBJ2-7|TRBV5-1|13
CASSLVSSYEQYF
TGCGCCAGCAGCTTGGTGTCATCCTACGAGCAGTACTTC
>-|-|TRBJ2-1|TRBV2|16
CASSEWGASSYNEQFF
TGTGCCAGCAGTGAATGGGGGGCGAGCTCCTACAATGAGCAGTTCTTC
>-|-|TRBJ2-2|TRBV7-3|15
CASSPGQGTAGELFF
TGTGCCAGCAGCCCGGGGCAGGGTACCGCCGGGGAGCTGTTTTTT
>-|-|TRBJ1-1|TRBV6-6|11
CASRGNTEAFF
TGTGCCAGCAGGGGGAACACTGAAGCTTTCTTT
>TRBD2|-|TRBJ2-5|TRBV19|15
CASSGLAGGEETQYF
TGTGCCAGTAGCGGGCTAGCGGGGGGAGAAGAGACCCAGTACTTC
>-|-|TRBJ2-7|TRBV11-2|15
CASSPPWQDSYEQYF
TGTGCCAGCAGCCCTCCCTGGCAGGACTCCTACGAGCAGTACTTC
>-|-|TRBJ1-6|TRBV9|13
CASSAVNDSPLHF
TGTGCCAGCAGCGCAGTAAATGATTCACCCCTCCACTTT
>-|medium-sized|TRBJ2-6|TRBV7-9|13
CATSVRGANVLTF
TGTGCCACCTCAGTTAGGGGGGCCAACGTCCTGACTTTC
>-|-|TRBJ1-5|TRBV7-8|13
CASSFDNDQPQHF
TGTGCCAGCAGCTTCGACAACGATCAGCCCCAGCATTTT
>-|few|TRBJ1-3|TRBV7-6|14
CASSGASRGNTIYF
TGTGCCAGCAGCGGGGCCAGTCGTGGAAACACCATATATTTT
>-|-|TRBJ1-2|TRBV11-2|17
CASSLGASPVSNYGYTF
TGTGCCAGCAGCTTAGGAGCCAGCCCAGTCTCTAACTATGGCTACACCTTC
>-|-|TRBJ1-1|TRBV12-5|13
CASGLDLGGRAFF
TGTGCTAGTGGTTTGGACCTCGGGGGGAGGGCTTTCTTT
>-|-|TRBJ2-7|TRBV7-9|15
CASSPESRGSYEQYF
TGTGCCAGCAGCCCCGAGTCTCGCGGCTCCTACGAGCAGTACTTC
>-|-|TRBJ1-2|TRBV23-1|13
CASSPEGGHGYTF
TGCGCCAGCAGCCCGGAGGGGGGGCATGGCTACACCTTC
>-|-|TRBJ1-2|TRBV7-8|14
CASSKDSPNYGYTF
TGTGCCAGCAGCAAGGACAGCCCTAACTATGGCTACACCTTC
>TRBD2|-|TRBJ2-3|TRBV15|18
CATSRGQRGGLFTDTQYF
TGTGCCACCAGCAGAGGACAGCGGGGGGGCCTCTTCACAGATACGCAGTATTTT
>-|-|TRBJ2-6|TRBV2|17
CASKERTYPGGANVLTF
TGTGCCAGCAAGGAGCGGACATACCCGGGGGGGGCCAACGTCCTGACTTTC
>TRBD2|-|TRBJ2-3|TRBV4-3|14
CASSQDLYSGGGYF
TGCGCCAGCAGCCAAGATCTCTACAGCGGGGGGGGGTATTTT
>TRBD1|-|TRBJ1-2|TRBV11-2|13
CASSSYRGFGYTF
TGTGCCAGCAGCTCCTACAGGGGTTTTGGCTACACCTTC